Listed below are T cell receptor beta chains from one sample, sequenced in a study of response to subunit inactivated influenza vaccine. TCRdb used MiXCR to reprocess the RT-PCR reads, holding one entry per CDR3 protein. This sample yields more than 500,000 distinct CDR3 sequences, of which 10% to 12% are seen a single time; approximately 9.9% belongs to the top ten. The data also belong to a second study, concerning T cells expressing NK-cell markers.

The sample was PBMCs from blood, taken on the day of vaccination. The receptors derive from a man in his fifties or sixties who received an inactivated influenza vaccine. Both conserved end residues are part of each CDR3. D genes are given only for firm matches. The size field is filled for only some rows; it gives once, few, many or a size class.

v_gene	d_gene	abundance	j_gene	CDR3nt	CDR3aa
TRBV12-3/TRBV12-4	TRBD2	many	TRBJ2-1	TGTGCCAGCGGTAGCGGGTCCTCCTACAATGAGCAGTTCTTC	CASGSGSSYNEQFF
TRBV4-3	NA	few	TRBJ1-6	TGCGCCAGCAGCCAAGAGGGTCGAGCAAATTCACCCCTCCACTTT	CASSQEGRANSPLHF
TRBV28	TRBD2	NA	TRBJ2-7	TGTGCCAGCAGTTTCAGCGGGAGGCCCTACGAGCAGTACTTC	CASSFSGRPYEQYF
TRBV11-2	NA	few	TRBJ1-2	TGTGCCAGCAGCTTAGAGTACGGGGTCGGTCCAGATGGCTACACCTTC	CASSLEYGVGPDGYTF
TRBV6-1	NA	few	TRBJ1-1	TGTGCCAGCAGTGCCAGGGAAGGACACACTGAAGCTTTCTTT	CASSAREGHTEAFF
TRBV5-1	NA	few	TRBJ2-3	TGCGCCAGCAGCTTGGCCGGGCCGGTTGTCGGGACTAGCACAGATACGCAGTATTTT	CASSLAGPVVGTSTDTQYF
TRBV5-1	TRBD2	few	TRBJ2-5	TGCGCCAGCAGCTTACTAGCGGGAGATCAGGAGACCCAGTACTTC	CASSLLAGDQETQYF
TRBV7-9	NA	many	TRBJ1-1	TGTGCCATATTGAACACTGAAGCTTTCTTT	CAILNTEAFF
TRBV5-5	NA	NA	TRBJ1-1	TGTGCCAGCGGAGCAGGCGACAGGCGGAACACTGAAGCTTTCTTT	CASGAGDRRNTEAFF
TRBV12-3/TRBV12-4	NA	many	TRBJ2-2	TGTGCCAGCAGTTTAGGGGATCTAGTTGCCGGGGAGCTGTTTTTT	CASSLGDLVAGELFF
TRBV14	NA	few	TRBJ2-5	TGTGCCAGCAAGGTCACCAACCAAGAGACCCAGTACTTC	CASKVTNQETQYF
TRBV6-2/TRBV6-3	NA	few	TRBJ2-1	TGTGCCAGCAGCCCAACCCGAGGGGCGAGCTCCTACAATGAGCAGTTCTTC	CASSPTRGASSYNEQFF
TRBV6-6	NA	NA	TRBJ2-7	TGTGCCAGCAGTTACTCAGTACATTCCGAGCAGTACTTC	CASSYSVHSEQYF
TRBV4-1	NA	NA	TRBJ2-2	TGCGCCAGCAGCCAAGTGGTATCCGGGGAGCTGTTTTTT	CASSQVVSGELFF
TRBV28	NA	NA	TRBJ1-6	TGTGCCAGCAGTTTACCAGGGTGGAATTCACCCCTCTACTTT	CASSLPGWNSPLYF
TRBV4-3	NA	few	TRBJ2-3	TGCGCCAGCAGCCAAGACCTTACTAGCACAGATACGCAGTATTTT	CASSQDLTSTDTQYF
TRBV5-8	NA	many	TRBJ2-1	TGTGCCAGCAGCTTATCCGGCCAGGGTATTTACAATGAGCAGTTCTTC	CASSLSGQGIYNEQFF
TRBV10-3	NA	NA	TRBJ2-7	TGTGCCATCAGTGATCGCGGGTCCTACGAGCAGTACTTC	CAISDRGSYEQYF
TRBV6-5	NA	NA	TRBJ2-6	TGTGCCAGCAGTTACTCTGCCGGGGGATTATATGGGGCCAACGTCCTGACTTTC	CASSYSAGGLYGANVLTF
TRBV10-3	TRBD1	NA	TRBJ2-3	TGTGCCATCAGCACACAGGGGCCTAAGTCGGATACGCAGTATTTT	CAISTQGPKSDTQYF
TRBV5-1	NA	few	TRBJ1-1	TGCGCCAGCAGCTTGGCCCCCCGACAGACAAACACTGAAGCTTTCTTT	CASSLAPRQTNTEAFF
TRBV29-1	TRBD2	many	TRBJ2-1	TGCAGCGGGGGGGGCAATGAGCAGTTCTTC	CSGGGNEQFF
TRBV12-3/TRBV12-4	NA	NA	TRBJ2-4	TGTGCCAGCAGTTTAGACGGAGGAGCCAAAAACATTCAGTACTTC	CASSLDGGAKNIQYF
TRBV12-3/TRBV12-4	TRBD2	NA	TRBJ2-1	TGTGCCAGCTCCATTGGCGGGGGGTACAATGAGCAGTTCTTC	CASSIGGGYNEQFF
TRBV6-2/TRBV6-3	NA	NA	TRBJ2-3	TGTGCCAGCAGGACAGGACAGCTCACAGATACGCAGTATTTT	CASRTGQLTDTQYF
TRBV5-1	TRBD1	NA	TRBJ2-2	TGCGCCAGCAGCTTTCCAGGGGGCAACACCGGGGAGCTGTTTTTT	CASSFPGGNTGELFF
TRBV28	TRBD1	NA	TRBJ2-7	TGTGCCAGCAGAACCGGGACAGGGGGTAGCGGCGAGCAGTACTTC	CASRTGTGGSGEQYF
TRBV28	NA	NA	TRBJ2-3	TGTGCCAGCGCTGATGGGGGCATGAGTTCAGATACGCAGTATTTT	CASADGGMSSDTQYF
TRBV27	TRBD2	few	TRBJ2-1	TGTGCCAGCAGTTCAGAGCGGGAGGTTTTGGATGAGCAGTTCTTC	CASSSEREVLDEQFF
TRBV7-2	TRBD2	many	TRBJ2-7	TGTGCCAGCAGCTTAGTAGCGGGAGGAGGGGAGCAGTACTTC	CASSLVAGGGEQYF
TRBV4-2	NA	NA	TRBJ2-7	TGTGCCAGCAGCCAAGATCTAGGGACACCGGAATCCTACGAGCAGTACTTC	CASSQDLGTPESYEQYF
TRBV12-3/TRBV12-4	NA	few	TRBJ2-5	TGTGCCAGCAGTTTAGACAGCATAGGGGAGACCCAGTACTTC	CASSLDSIGETQYF
TRBV12-3/TRBV12-4	NA	NA	TRBJ2-2	TGTGCCATCGAGTACCAGAACACCGGGGAGCTGTTTTTT	CAIEYQNTGELFF
TRBV5-6	NA	NA	TRBJ2-2	TGTGCCAGCAGCTTCACCGGGACGGTGAACACCGGGGATCTGTTTTTT	CASSFTGTVNTGDLFF
TRBV7-9	NA	few	TRBJ1-2	TGTGCCAGCAGCTCGGGCCACTATGGCTACACCTTC	CASSSGHYGYTF
TRBV11-2	NA	NA	TRBJ2-7	TGTGCCAGCAGCTTAGGGGAAAACTACGAGCAGTACTTC	CASSLGENYEQYF
TRBV5-6	TRBD1	NA	TRBJ1-1	TGTGCCAGCAGCCCATGGGACAGAGAAAACACTGAAGCTTTCTTT	CASSPWDRENTEAFF
TRBV5-5	NA	NA	TRBJ2-2	TGTGCCAGCAGCCCACTAGGCGGTGCCGGGGACACCGGGGAGCTGTTTTTT	CASSPLGGAGDTGELFF
TRBV5-6	NA	many	TRBJ1-3	TGTGCCAGCAGCGGCGTGATGGGGGGCGACTCTGGAAACACCATATATTTT	CASSGVMGGDSGNTIYF
TRBV12-3/TRBV12-4	NA	NA	TRBJ1-5	TGTGCCAGCAGTTTTGAGGGGAACAATCAGCCCCAGCATTTT	CASSFEGNNQPQHF
TRBV6-6	TRBD1	few	TRBJ2-7	TGTGCCAGCAGAGCCGGGACAGGTGCCGAGCAGTACTTC	CASRAGTGAEQYF